This T cell receptor beta chain comes out of a study of blood T cell repertoires in COVID-19. Across the whole study: COVID-19 samples collected from the United States, Italy and Spain covered acute and convalescent phases. PBMCs, B-cell-depleted T cells, or T cells were the source of the cDNA or gDNA that made up the material.

Per the authors' pipeline: Cell counts per sample came from amplifying reference gene primers. Libraries were prepared by immunoSEQ multiplex PCR; TCRdb keeps only in-frame clonotypes and omits some of them. That table gives V, J and clone size, and the DNA gave D and trimming. The sample holds about 180,000 clones, roughly 75% seen once. The CDR3 extends over 14 amino acids. The V segment lost 5 bases and the J segment 8 bases; nucleotides outside the gene matches: 8. Per the germline V gene, CDR1 is MNHEY and CDR2 is SVGEGT. Sequences were obtained from peripheral blood. The chain carries TRBV6-2 or TRBV6-3 and TRBJ2-1; 8 bases fit TRBD2. This TCR was recovered from a man between 65 and 80 years old with active or convalescent COVID-19. CDR3 loop: CASSRRLASDEQFF. For the CDR3, the DNA is TGTGCCAGCAGTCGTCGACTAGCGAGTGATGAGCAGTTCTTC.